Shown below are 24 T cell receptor beta chains from a single sample sequenced in a study of patients and donors after allogeneic stem cell transplantation. Via MiXCR, TCRdb re-called the RT-PCR reads, giving one row per CDR3 protein. This sample has 800,000 to 1,000,000 distinct CDR3 sequences, with 18% found just once. Sequenced: blood, either unsorted or a sorted T cell fraction (not recorded which). These receptors were taken from a human donor who was either an allogeneic HSCT recipient or a stem cell or donor lymphocyte infusion donor (not recorded which). It is not recorded whose cells these are; they may come from a transplant donor.

This chain links TRBV5-1 with TRBJ2-1, with D uncertain. Germline CDR1 and CDR2: SGHRS and YFSETQ. V lost 5 bases and J lost 7, with 7 bases in between. This CDR3 is 11 amino acids long. The CDR3 DNA reads TGCGCCAGCAGGTCTGAGAATGAGCAGTTCTTC. Protein product: CASRSENEQFF.

This clonotype was observed a handful of times. This chain uses TRBV7-9 with TRBJ2-5, with 11 bases that match TRBD1. The junction had 10 bases not matched to a gene; V was cut back by 5 bases and J by 5 bases. The CDR3 length is 16 residues. Germline lookup yields CDR1 SEHNR and CDR2 FQNEAQ (reference sequence). As DNA, the CDR3 is TGTGCCAGCAGCACTCGGACAGGGGGCTCCGGGGAGACCCAGTACTTC. This gives the protein CASSTRTGGSGETQYF.

This clonotype came up a few times. The CDR3 here is CAISEGLSSTDTQYF. CDR3 bases: TGTGCCATCAGTGAAGGATTATCTAGCACAGATACGCAGTATTTT. The chain has TRBV10-3 and TRBJ2-3; D remains ambiguous. The germline V gene has CDR1 ENHRY and CDR2 SYGVKD. The CDR3 is 15 amino acids. Trimming cost V 3 bases and J 0 bases, with 10 bases left between them.

The chain is built from TRBV20-1 and TRBJ1-2; 10 nucleotides match TRBD1. J lost 6 bases, V lost 4 bases, and 8 bases had no gene match. The CDR3 is made up of 14 amino acids. In germline, CDR1 is DFQATT, CDR2 SNEGSKA (reference sequence). The CDR3 sequence is CSATNRDRGDGYTF. CDR3 nucleotide sequence: TGCAGTGCTACAAACCGGGACAGGGGTGATGGCTACACCTTC.

This clonotype was counted at least ten times. V is TRBV9 and J is TRBJ1-3; D may be TRBD1 (6 bases). V was cut by 5 bases and J by 7 bases, with 16 bases left in between. Germline lookup yields CDR1 SGDLS and CDR2 YYNGEE. This CDR3 region has 14 residues. CDR3 coding DNA: TGTGCCAGCAGTCCAGAAACAGGGTTGAACACCATATATTTT. This translates into CASSPETGLNTIYF.

This chain uses TRBV12-3 or TRBV12-4 with TRBJ2-7, with D perhaps matching TRBD2 (6 bases). V was cut by 4 bases and J by 7 bases, with 11 bases left in between. The CDR3 has 12 residues. In DNA, the CDR3 is TGTGCCAGCAGTTCTCCGGCGGGGGAGCAGTACTTC. Translating gives CASSSPAGEQYF.

The chain couples TRBV10-3 to TRBJ2-1; D not resolved. This CDR3 comprises 15 residues. Trimming cost V 3 bases and J 2 bases, with 11 bases left between them. CDR1 is ENHRY, CDR2 SYGVKD, per germline. CDR3 in DNA: TGTGCCATCAGTGAACAACAGTTAACCTACAATGAGCAGTTCTTC. Its protein is CAISEQQLTYNEQFF.

The J gene is TRBJ1-2, the V gene TRBV5-1; possible D gene TRBD1, 5 bases. The V end lost 0 bases, the J end lost 4 bases, and 7 bases lay between the germline ends. This CDR3 spans 13 amino acids. CDR1 is SGHRS and CDR2 is YFSETQ in the germline V gene. The CDR3 DNA is TGCGCCAGCAGCTTGGAGACAGTCTATGGCTACACCTTC. This translates into CASSLETVYGYTF.

J is TRBJ2-7 and V is TRBV29-1, with D perhaps matching TRBD1 (6 bases). In germline, CDR1 is SQVTM, CDR2 ANQGSEA. The CDR3 is 13 residues long. The CDR3, as DNA: TGCAGTGGAGCCGGGGACAACTCCTACGAGCAGTACTTC. Residues: CSGAGDNSYEQYF.

The table lists this clonotype with many counts. The chain couples TRBV12-3 or TRBV12-4 to TRBJ1-6; D is possibly TRBD1 (5 bases). V lost 6 bases and J lost 7, with 13 bases in between. There are 14 residues in the CDR3. CDR3 protein: CASSPRDGNSPLHF. CDR3 sequence (DNA): TGTGCCAGCAGCCCCCGGGACGGAAATTCACCCCTCCACTTT.

In its sample, this clonotype was seen a few times. V is TRBV27 and J is TRBJ1-5, with D unresolved. Trimming stripped 0 bases from V and 6 bases from J, with 6 bases between. This CDR3 comprises 13 residues. Germline CDR1 and CDR2: MNHEY and SMNVEV (reference sequence). The CDR3 loop is CASSLSVVQPQHF. For the CDR3, the DNA is TGTGCCAGCAGTTTATCAGTCGTTCAGCCCCAGCATTTT.

V gene TRBV20-1 combines with J gene TRBJ2-1, with D hard to call. This CDR3 is 15 amino acids long. Germline V gene sequence: CDR1 DFQATT, CDR2 SNEGSKA (reference sequence). Trimming removed 0 bases at V and 4 bases at J, with 13 bases between. Here the CDR3 reads CSARDRSRAYNEQFF. The CDR3 bases are TGCAGTGCTAGAGATCGGAGCAGAGCGTACAATGAGCAGTTCTTC.

By sample share, this clonotype is medium-sized. The rearrangement uses TRBV5-1 and TRBJ2-1; 10 positions agree with TRBD2. Trimming took 1 base from V and 9 from J; bases not matched to a gene: 7. The germline V gene encodes CDR1 SGHRS and CDR2 YFSETQ. The CDR3 is 15 amino acids. The CDR3 DNA is TGCGCCAGCAGCTTGACTAGCGGGAATAACGGTGAGCAGTTCTTC. Translated: CASSLTSGNNGEQFF.

The chain joins TRBV6-5 to TRBJ1-6; possible D gene TRBD1, 5 bases. V was clipped by 2 bases and J by 9 bases, with 14 bases between them. The CDR3 has 15 amino acids. CDR1 and CDR2 (germline): MNHEY, SVGAGI. CDR3 coding DNA: TGTGCCAGCAGTTACCGGGGGAAGGTGGTTTCACCCCTCCACTTT. This codes for CASSYRGKVVSPLHF.

This chain links TRBV4-3 with TRBJ1-1; maybe TRBD1 (6 bases). V lost 0 bases and J lost 3, with 11 bases in between. Germline CDR1 reads LGHNA; CDR2 reads YSLEER. The CDR3 consists of 15 residues. CDR3 in DNA: TGCGCCAGCAGCCAAGACCAGGGGCCCGACACTGAAGCTTTCTTT. Its protein product is CASSQDQGPDTEAFF.

This rearrangement joins TRBV29-1 to TRBJ1-1; 8 bases line up with TRBD1. The CDR3 is made up of 16 amino acids. With V trimmed by 4 bases and J by 0 bases, 10 bases remained unmatched. CDR1 is SQVTM, CDR2 ANQGSEA, per germline. For the CDR3, the DNA is TGCAGCGTTGGGCTCGAACAGGGGGTATTGAACACTGAAGCTTTCTTT. Translating it yields CSVGLEQGVLNTEAFF.

This chain links TRBV4-1 with TRBJ1-6; 9 bases line up with TRBD1. CDR3 length equals 15 residues. V was pared by 4 bases and J by 8 bases, with 6 bases of the junction left unmatched. Germline V gene sequence: CDR1 MGHRA, CDR2 YSYEKL. Here the CDR3 reads CASSLKTGGDSPLHF. Written as DNA, the CDR3 is TGCGCCAGCAGCCTGAAGACAGGGGGTGATTCACCCCTCCACTTT.

Notes on this clonotype: Possible read error: a much larger clone is one base away. The chain couples TRBV7-9 to TRBJ1-1; no clear D. This CDR3 has 10 residues. Trimming shortened V by 3 bases and J by 6 bases, and 2 bases separated the two germline ends. Germline CDR1 and CDR2: SEHNR and FQNEAQ (reference sequence). For the CDR3, the DNA is TGTGCCAGCAGCTTGCCTGAAGCTTTCTTT. Translation: CASSLPEAFF.

This clonotype was observed a handful of times. The chain carries TRBV27 and TRBJ1-5; TRBD1 agrees at 7 bases. The CDR3 loop spans 17 amino acids. Germline V CDR1 and CDR2: MNHEY, SMNVEV (reference sequence). After removal of 7 bases from V and 0 bases from J, the junction contained 12 bases not matched to a gene. The DNA for the CDR3 is TGTGCCAGCAAGGGCTCCTCTGGGACAGTTAGCAATCAGCCCCAGCATTTT. Its translation: CASKGSSGTVSNQPQHF.

The chain joins TRBV18 to TRBJ2-7; 10 nucleotides match TRBD1. The CDR3 length is 12 residues. Germline V gene lookup returns CDR1 KGHSH and CDR2 LQKENI. The junction had 1 base not matched to a gene; V was cut back by 2 bases and J by 9 bases. Here the CDR3 DNA reads TGTGCCAGCTCACCATGGACAGGGGGGCAGTACTTC. As protein: CASSPWTGGQYF.

This clonotype was counted a few times. This chain joins TRBV5-5 and TRBJ2-3; D remains ambiguous. Trimming shortened V by 5 bases and J by 1 base, and 5 bases separated the two germline ends. Germline V gives CDR1 SGHKS, CDR2 YYEKEE (reference sequence). The CDR3 contains 12 residues. This CDR3 is CASRHRTDTQYF. Written as DNA, the CDR3 is TGTGCCAGCAGACATCGCACAGATACGCAGTATTTT.

This clonotype was detected only a few times. CDR3 loop: CASSRSGTQSYNEQFF. In DNA, the CDR3 is TGCGCCAGCAGCCGGTCCGGGACACAGAGTTACAATGAGCAGTTCTTC. The genes are TRBV4-3 and TRBJ2-1; D may be TRBD1 (6 bases). Trimming pared 4 bases from V and 4 bases from J, leaving 17 bases between. Per germline, CDR1 LGHNA and CDR2 YSLEER. The CDR3 covers 16 residues.

This clonotype has more than one count but fewer than ten. The J gene is TRBJ1-1, the V gene TRBV6-6; D may be TRBD1 (5 bases). There are 12 residues in the CDR3. Trimming took 6 bases from V and 11 from J, leaving 16 bases between them. Germline CDR1 is MNHNY and CDR2 is SVGAGI (reference sequence). CDR3 DNA: TGTGCCAGCAGCCGTGACAGCGTTAAGGCTTTCTTT. Translating gives CASSRDSVKAFF.

This clonotype was seen a few times. The CDR3 DNA sequence: TGTGCCAGCCTTAGCGGACGGAGCTCCTACAATGAGCAGTTCTTC. Its protein product is CASLSGRSSYNEQFF. The chain carries TRBV5-6 and TRBJ2-1; tentative D call: TRBD2 (6 bases). The CDR3 length is 15 residues. Germline loops: CDR1 SGHDT, CDR2 YYEEEE. Trimming stripped 7 bases from V and 0 bases from J, with 14 bases between.